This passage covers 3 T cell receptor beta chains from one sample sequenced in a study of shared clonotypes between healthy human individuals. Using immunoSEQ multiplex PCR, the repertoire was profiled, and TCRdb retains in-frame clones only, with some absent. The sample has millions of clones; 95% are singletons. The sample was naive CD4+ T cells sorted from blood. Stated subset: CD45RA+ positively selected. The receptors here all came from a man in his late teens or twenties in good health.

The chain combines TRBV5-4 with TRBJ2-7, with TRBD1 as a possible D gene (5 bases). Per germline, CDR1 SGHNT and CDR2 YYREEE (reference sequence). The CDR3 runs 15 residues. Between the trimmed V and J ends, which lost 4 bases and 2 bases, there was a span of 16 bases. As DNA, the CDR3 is TGTGCCAGCAGCGTGTCCCTGGACAAGACCTACGAGCAGTACTTC. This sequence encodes CASSVSLDKTYEQYF. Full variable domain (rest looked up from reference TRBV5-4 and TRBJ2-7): ETGVTQSPTHLIKTRGQQVTLRCSSQSGHNTVSWYQQALGQGPQFIFQYYREEENGRGNFPPRFSGLQFPNYSSELNVNALELDDSALYLCASSVSLDKTYEQYFGPGTRLTVT.

In DNA, the CDR3 is TGTGCCAGCAGTTACGCTGCAAGGGGATACGAGCAGTACTTC. Its protein is CASSYAARGYEQYF. The gene calls are TRBV6-5 and TRBJ2-7, with D perhaps matching TRBD1 (5 bases). Looked up from germline, CDR1 is MNHEY and CDR2 is SVGAGI. There are 14 residues in the CDR3. The V end lost 2 bases, the J end lost 4 bases, and 12 bases lay between the germline ends.

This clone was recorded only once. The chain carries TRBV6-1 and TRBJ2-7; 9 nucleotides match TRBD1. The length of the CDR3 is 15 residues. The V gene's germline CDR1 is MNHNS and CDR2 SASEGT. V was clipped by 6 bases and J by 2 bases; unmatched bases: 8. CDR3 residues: CASSPSGQGPYEQYF. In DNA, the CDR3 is TGTGCCAGCAGCCCCTCGGGACAGGGACCCTACGAGCAGTACTTC.